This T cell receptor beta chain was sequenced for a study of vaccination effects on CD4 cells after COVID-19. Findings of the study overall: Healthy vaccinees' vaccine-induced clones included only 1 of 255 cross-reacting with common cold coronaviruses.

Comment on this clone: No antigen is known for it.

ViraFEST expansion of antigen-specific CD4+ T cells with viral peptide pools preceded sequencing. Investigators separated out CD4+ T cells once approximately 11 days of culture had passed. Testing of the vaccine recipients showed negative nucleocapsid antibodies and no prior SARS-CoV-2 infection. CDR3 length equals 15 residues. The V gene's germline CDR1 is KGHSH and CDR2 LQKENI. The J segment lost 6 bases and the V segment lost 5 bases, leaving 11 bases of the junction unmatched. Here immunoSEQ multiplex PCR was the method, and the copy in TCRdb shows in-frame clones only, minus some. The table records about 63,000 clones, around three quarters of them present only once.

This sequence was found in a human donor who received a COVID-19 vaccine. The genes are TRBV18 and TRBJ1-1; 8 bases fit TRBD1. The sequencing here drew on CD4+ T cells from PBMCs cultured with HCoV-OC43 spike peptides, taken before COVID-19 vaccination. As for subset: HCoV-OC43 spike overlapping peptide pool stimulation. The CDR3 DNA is TGTGCCAGCTCAGATTCAGGGGGCGGAACCTCTGAAGCTTTCTTT. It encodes CASSDSGGGTSEAFF.